The source of this T cell receptor beta chain is a study of T cell responses to AZD1222 COVID-19 vaccine. A remark on this clone: Its specificity is unknown.

The germline V gene encodes CDR1 GTSNPN and CDR2 SVGIG (reference sequence). This CDR3 is 17 amino acids long. J lost 0 bases, V lost 3 bases, and 11 bases had no gene match. Repertoires were generated with immunoSEQ multiplex PCR, while TCRdb's copy carries only in-frame clones and drops some. The table lists 140,000 to 150,000 clones, approximately 85% of them singletons. Regarding the study as a whole: Compared with day 0, the breadth and depth of the Spike-specific TCR repertoire rose significantly after two doses of AZD1222.

This TCR was sampled from an adult in good health. This rearrangement joins TRBV30 to TRBJ1-5, with TRBD1 matching 7 bases. This material consisted of peripheral blood, taken on day 0 of AZD1222 vaccination. The CDR3 coding sequence is TGTGCCTGGAGCGGCCCCTCGGGGACAGCTAGCAATCAGCCCCAGCATTTT. Its protein is CAWSGPSGTASNQPQHF.